A single TCR beta chain is shown here with its context. This specimen belongs to a study of blood T cell repertoires in COVID-19. Study information: Acute and convalescent COVID-19 specimens originated in the United States, Italy and Spain. The cDNA or gDNA used as material had been derived from T cells, B-cell-depleted T cells, or PBMCs.

As originally analysed: Nucleated cell number was recorded as an estimate derived from reference gene primer amplification. Clones were sequenced by immunoSEQ multiplex PCR, and TCRdb holds only the in-frame ones, with some missing. For V, J and clone size, that table is used; D and trimming come from the DNA. The table shows tens of thousands of clones, with around 87% occurring only once. Trimming cost V 2 bases and J 5 bases, with 19 bases left between them. There are 15 residues in the CDR3. The germline V gene encodes CDR1 GTSNPN and CDR2 SVGIG (reference sequence). This chain joins TRBV30 and TRBJ2-7; D is possibly TRBD1 (5 bases). The TCR was taken from a human donor in a cohort sampled during active COVID-19. What was sequenced was peripheral blood. The CDR3 bases are TGTGCCTGGAGTCCCCCCGTGGTAGGGGCCCACGAGCAGTACTTC. Encoded protein: CAWSPPVVGAHEQYF. Using reference TRBV30 and TRBJ2-7 for the parts outside the CDR3, the full variable domain is SQTIHQWPATLVQPVGSPLSLECTVEGTSNPNLYWYRQAAGRGLQLLFYSVGIGQISSEVPQNLSASRPQDRQFILSSKKLLLSDSGFYLCAWSPPVVGAHEQYFGPGTRLTVT.